This T cell receptor (beta chain) originates from a study of CD8 T cells in Susac syndrome. Germline CDR1 SGDLS, CDR2 YYNGEE. There are 14 residues in the CDR3. Trimming cost V 2 bases and J 3 bases; bases outside gene matches: 3. With random hexamers, 0.5 to 1 ug RNA was reverse transcribed. By means of immunoSEQ multiplex PCR, TCR beta CDR3 spanning 54 Vbeta and 13 Jbeta underwent amplification. MiXCR was run by TCRdb on the immunoSEQ multiplex PCR reads, yielding one entry per CDR3 protein. The sample lists 250,000 to 300,000 distinct CDR3 sequences, 89% occurring once. From blood CD8+ and CD4+ T cells, TCR beta sequences were generated. The patients who served as multiple sclerosis controls were treatment-naive and had stable or active relapsing-remitting disease that fulfilled the revised McDonald criteria.

This chain joins TRBV9 and TRBJ2-5, with 8 bases that match TRBD1. This receptor was identified in a human donor with multiple sclerosis. Sample: CD8+ T cells from PBMCs. CDR3 residues: CASSVQGAEETQYF. As DNA, the CDR3 is TGTGCCAGCAGCGTGCAGGGGGCGGAAGAGACCCAGTACTTC. Complete variable domain (other parts from reference TRBV9 and TRBJ2-5): DSGVTQTPKHLITATGQRVTLRCSPRSGDLSVYWYQQSLDQGLQFLIQYYNGEERAKGNILERFSAQQFPDLHSELNLSSLELGDSALYFCASSVQGAEETQYFGPGTRLLVL.